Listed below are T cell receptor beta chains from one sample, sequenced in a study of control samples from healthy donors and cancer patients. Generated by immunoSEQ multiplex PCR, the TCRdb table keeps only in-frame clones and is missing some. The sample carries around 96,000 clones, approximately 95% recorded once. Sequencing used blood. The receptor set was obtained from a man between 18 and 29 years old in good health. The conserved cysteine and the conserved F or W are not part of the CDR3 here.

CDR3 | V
ATSSPRGIMNTEAF | TRBV15
ASSYPSDGKMNTEAF | TRBV6-2/TRBV6-3
ASSLAAGGQDEQF | TRBV27
ASSFQDPTNEKLF | TRBV5-1
AISRGQGSYGYT | TRBV10-3
ATSRGMVAGDNEQF | TRBV15
ASHSPPQDNEQF | TRBV7-9
ASSSDRDYQETQY | TRBV6-5
ASSFYGAGGLAGGYEQY | TRBV7-9
ASSSRSGGINEQY | TRBV6-5
ATSPGQVGNQPQH | TRBV15
ASSGRLAGTDDEQF | TRBV25-1
SVETEQGNTEAF | TRBV29-1
SAPLGATEAF | TRBV29-1
ASSLGGSGKPQH | TRBV7-8
ASSLRAGGPSGELF | TRBV7-6
ASREDRDGPSSGANVLT | TRBV6-1
ASSESKGQGAETQY | TRBV6-1
ASVAAGELF | TRBV25-1
ASSVEGDSGNTIY | TRBV9
ASSYRNRDRVEKLF | TRBV6-5
ASSPRGPTSRETQY | TRBV7-2
ASSASGSDSYEQY | TRBV9
AIRTGLAGEASEQY | TRBV10-3
ASSLYNRGGMNTEAF | TRBV27
ASSIDKAGTGELF | TRBV19
ASSQEGVGQPQH | TRBV4-2
ASSPEQMNSPLH | TRBV27
ASSQAGGEQF | TRBV3-1/TRBV3-2
ASSFVNTEAF | TRBV6-6
ATSRDPEQF | TRBV15
ASSHETDEQF | TRBV27
ASSLRGGPPDTQY | TRBV27
ASSEAGTVANTEAF | TRBV6-1
ASSYRAENTEAF | TRBV5-1
ASSQSRLANEKLF | TRBV4-1
ASTVQLANEQF | TRBV7-2
ASSLGQAWSYGYT | TRBV7-8
ASSESFQGGDNEQF | TRBV10-1
ASSPYGLYPVGDEQF | TRBV5-4
ASSLVSRGFSYEQY | TRBV7-8
ASSQDLPAEAF | TRBV3-1/TRBV3-2
ASTPGLTGPVEQY | TRBV5-1
ASSPSEGYATNEKLF | TRBV28
ASTPAGWEPNEKLF | TRBV5-1